This T cell receptor beta chain was captured by sequencing in a study of shared T cell receptors in the human thymus. Produced via immunoSEQ multiplex PCR; TCRdb's table is partial and in-frame only. This sample has under 850,000 clones; approximately 90% occur once, and the top ten carry around 0.01%. The same data also went into a second study, on human thymus T cells. This second study says: Immunologically healthy infants in Finland undergoing congenital heart defect surgery were the donors. Thymus specimens were resections from corrective heart surgery. There were highly overlapping thymic repertoires among unrelated individuals, as related research reported.

Sequencing was done on a sample of thymocytes. The TCR comes from a boy less than two years old with a congenital heart defect.

CDR3 residues: CASSTGHGKNIQYF. CDR3 in DNA: TGTGCCAGCAGCACGGGACACGGGAAAAACATTCAGTACTTC. The chain uses TRBV11-3 and TRBJ2-4; D possibly corresponds to TRBD1 (6 bases). V was trimmed by 5 bases and J by 4 bases, leaving 12 bases between them. This CDR3 has 14 residues. Germline V gene lookup returns CDR1 SGHNT and CDR2 YENEEA.